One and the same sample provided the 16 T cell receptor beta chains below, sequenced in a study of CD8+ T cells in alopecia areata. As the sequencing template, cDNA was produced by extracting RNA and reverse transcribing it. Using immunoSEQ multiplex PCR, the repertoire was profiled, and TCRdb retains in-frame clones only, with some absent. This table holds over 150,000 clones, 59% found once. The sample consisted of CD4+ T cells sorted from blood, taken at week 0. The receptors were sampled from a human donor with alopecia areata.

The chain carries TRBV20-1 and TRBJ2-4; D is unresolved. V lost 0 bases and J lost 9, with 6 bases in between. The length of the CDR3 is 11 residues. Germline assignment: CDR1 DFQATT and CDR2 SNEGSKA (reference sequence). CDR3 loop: CSARDGTIQYF. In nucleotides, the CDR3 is TGCAGTGCTAGAGATGGTACCATTCAGTACTTC.

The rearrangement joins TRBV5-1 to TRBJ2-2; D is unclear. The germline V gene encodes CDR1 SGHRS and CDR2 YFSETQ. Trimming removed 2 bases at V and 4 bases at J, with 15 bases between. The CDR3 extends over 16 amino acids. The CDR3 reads CASSLTGTPPTGELFF. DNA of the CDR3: TGCGCCAGCAGCTTAACCGGAACGCCGCCCACCGGGGAGCTGTTTTTT.

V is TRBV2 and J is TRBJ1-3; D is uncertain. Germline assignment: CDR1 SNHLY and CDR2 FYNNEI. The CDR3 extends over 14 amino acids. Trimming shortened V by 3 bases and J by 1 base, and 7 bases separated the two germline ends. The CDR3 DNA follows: TGTGCCAGCAGTGATAGGGTATCTGGAAACACCATATATTTT. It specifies CASSDRVSGNTIYF.

The CDR3 spells CASSRAADYGYTF. The CDR3 DNA sequence: TGTGCCAGCAGTAGGGCGGCAGACTATGGCTACACCTTC. The chain recombines TRBV6-5 with TRBJ1-2; D gene unclear. The CDR3 sequence is 13 residues long. The V gene's germline CDR1 is MNHEY and CDR2 SVGAGI. V gave up 5 bases and J gave up 3 bases, with 10 bases separating them.

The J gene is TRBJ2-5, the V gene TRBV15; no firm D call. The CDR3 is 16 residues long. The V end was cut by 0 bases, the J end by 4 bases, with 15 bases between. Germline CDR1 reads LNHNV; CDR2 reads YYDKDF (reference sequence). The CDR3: CATSRDRQSGGETQYF. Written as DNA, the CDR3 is TGTGCCACCAGCAGAGATCGGCAGTCAGGTGGAGAGACCCAGTACTTC.

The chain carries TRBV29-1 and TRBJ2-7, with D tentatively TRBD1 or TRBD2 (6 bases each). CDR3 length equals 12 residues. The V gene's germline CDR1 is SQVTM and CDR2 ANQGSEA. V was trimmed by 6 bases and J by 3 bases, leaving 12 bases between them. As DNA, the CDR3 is TGCAGCGTGGGGGGCCGGCTCTACGAGCAGTACTTC. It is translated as CSVGGRLYEQYF.

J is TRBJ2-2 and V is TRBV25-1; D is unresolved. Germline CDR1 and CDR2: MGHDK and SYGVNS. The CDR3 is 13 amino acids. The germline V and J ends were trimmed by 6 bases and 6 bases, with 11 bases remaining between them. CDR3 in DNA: TGTGCCAGCAGGGATCCCTGGTCCGGGGAGCTGTTTTTT. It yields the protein CASRDPWSGELFF.

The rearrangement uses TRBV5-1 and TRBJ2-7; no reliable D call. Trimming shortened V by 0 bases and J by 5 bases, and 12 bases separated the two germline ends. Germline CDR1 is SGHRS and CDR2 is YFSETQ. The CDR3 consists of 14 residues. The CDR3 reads CASSLASGYDEQYF. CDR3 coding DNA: TGCGCCAGCAGCTTGGCTAGTGGGTACGACGAGCAGTACTTC.

The CDR3 DNA reads as TGTGCCTGGAGTGTTGGGAGCTCCTATAATTCACCCCTCCACTTT. Translated, it gives CAWSVGSSYNSPLHF. The V gene is TRBV30, the J gene TRBJ1-6, with D unclear. V gave up 0 bases and J gave up 0 bases, with 6 bases separating them. There are 15 residues in the CDR3. Germline V gives CDR1 GTSNPN, CDR2 SVGIG (reference sequence).

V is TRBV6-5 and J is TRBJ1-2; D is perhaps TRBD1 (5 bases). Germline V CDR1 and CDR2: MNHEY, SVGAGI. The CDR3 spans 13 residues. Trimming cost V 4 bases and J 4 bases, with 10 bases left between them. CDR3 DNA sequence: TGTGCCAGCAGTTGGGGGGAGGGCTATGGCTACACCTTC. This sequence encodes CASSWGEGYGYTF.

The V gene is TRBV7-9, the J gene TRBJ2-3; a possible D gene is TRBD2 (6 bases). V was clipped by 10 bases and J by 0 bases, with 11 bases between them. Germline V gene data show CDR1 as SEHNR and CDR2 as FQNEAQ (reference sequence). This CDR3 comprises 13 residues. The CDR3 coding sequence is TGTGCCACGGAGGGCCCTAGCACAGATACGCAGTATTTT. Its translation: CATEGPSTDTQYF.

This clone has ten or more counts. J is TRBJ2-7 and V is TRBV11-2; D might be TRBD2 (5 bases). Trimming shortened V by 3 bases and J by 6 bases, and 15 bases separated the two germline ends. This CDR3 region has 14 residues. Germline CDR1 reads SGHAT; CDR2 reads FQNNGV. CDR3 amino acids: CASSFLSRGSEQYF. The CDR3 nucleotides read TGTGCCAGCAGCTTCTTGTCCCGGGGTAGCGAGCAGTACTTC.

The CDR3 is CTSSQLQGNCGAFF. The CDR3, as DNA: TGCACCAGCAGCCAACTGCAGGGGAACTGCGGAGCTTTCTTT. The chain has TRBV1 and TRBJ1-1; TRBD1, the table's D call, was not compared with the DNA. TRBV1 is a pseudogene segment. The CDR3 runs 14 residues.

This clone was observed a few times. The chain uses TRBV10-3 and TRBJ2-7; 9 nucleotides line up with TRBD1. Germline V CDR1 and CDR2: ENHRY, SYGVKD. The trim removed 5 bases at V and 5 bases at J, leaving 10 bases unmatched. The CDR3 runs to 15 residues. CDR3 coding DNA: TGTGCCATCAGTCCCTCCGGGACAGGGCTCCACGAGCAGTACTTC. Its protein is CAISPSGTGLHEQYF.

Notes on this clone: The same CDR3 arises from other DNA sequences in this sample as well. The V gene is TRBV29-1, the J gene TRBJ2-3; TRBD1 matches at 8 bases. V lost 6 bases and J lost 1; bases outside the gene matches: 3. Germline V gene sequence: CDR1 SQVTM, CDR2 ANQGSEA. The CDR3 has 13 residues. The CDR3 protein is CSVGQGGTDTQYF. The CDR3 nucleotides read TGCAGCGTCGGACAGGGCGGCACAGATACGCAGTATTTT.

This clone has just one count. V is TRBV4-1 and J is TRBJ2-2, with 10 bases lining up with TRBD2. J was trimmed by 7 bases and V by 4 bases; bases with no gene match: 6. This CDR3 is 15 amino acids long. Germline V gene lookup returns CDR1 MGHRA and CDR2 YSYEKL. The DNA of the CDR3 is TGCGCCAGCAGCCGGATTAGCGGGGGGATCGGGGAGCTGTTTTTT. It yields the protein CASSRISGGIGELFF.